This T cell receptor beta chain comes out of a study of T cells expressing NK-cell markers. Study-wide background: Researchers got TCR beta repertoires out of sorted CD3+CD56+NKG2C+, CD3+CD56+NKG2C- and CD3+CD56-NKG2C+ T cells. Seven sequenced donors out of eight were HCMV-seropositive, one seronegative. Study observations and caveats: For four donors, these clonotypes were likewise the leading ones in the CD3+CD56-NKG2C+ fraction.

Points on this clonotype: Antigen: not known.

TCRdb processed the 5' RACE reads again and assigns one entry to each CDR3 protein, with no DNA. Across more than 120,000 distinct CDR3 sequences, the top ten clones capture around 12% of the sample. Germline values: CDR1 SGHVS, CDR2 FNYEAQ. CDR3 length: 15 amino acids. The sequenced sample consisted of blood T cells: a sorted CD56 or NKG2C T cell subset, CD4+ or CD8+ T cells, or bulk PBMC T cells (not recorded which). The clonotype was recovered from a man between 18 and 29 years old in good health. V usage is TRBV7-6 and J usage is TRBJ1-1; checking the TCRdb D call of TRBD1 is not possible without DNA. CDR3 in amino acids: CASSLGDGLNTEAFF.